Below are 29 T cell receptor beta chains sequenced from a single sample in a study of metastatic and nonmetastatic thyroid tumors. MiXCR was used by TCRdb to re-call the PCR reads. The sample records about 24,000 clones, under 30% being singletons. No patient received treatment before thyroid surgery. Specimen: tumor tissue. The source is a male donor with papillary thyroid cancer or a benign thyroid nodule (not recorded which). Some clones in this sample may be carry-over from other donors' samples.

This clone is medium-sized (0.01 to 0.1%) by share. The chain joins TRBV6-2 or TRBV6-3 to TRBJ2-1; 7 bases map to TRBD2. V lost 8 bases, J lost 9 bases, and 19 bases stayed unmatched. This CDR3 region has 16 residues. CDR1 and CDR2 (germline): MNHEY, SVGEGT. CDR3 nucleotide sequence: TGTGCCAGCTCAACCTCGAGAATACTAGCGTCAGGTGAGCAGTTCTTC. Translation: CASSTSRILASGEQFF.

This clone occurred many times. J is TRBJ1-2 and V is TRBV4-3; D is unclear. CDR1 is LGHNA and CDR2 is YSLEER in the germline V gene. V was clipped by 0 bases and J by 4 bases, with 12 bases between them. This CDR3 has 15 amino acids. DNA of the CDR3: TGCGCCAGCAGCCAAGAAGTGAGCGGTTCCTATGGCTACACCTTC. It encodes CASSQEVSGSYGYTF.

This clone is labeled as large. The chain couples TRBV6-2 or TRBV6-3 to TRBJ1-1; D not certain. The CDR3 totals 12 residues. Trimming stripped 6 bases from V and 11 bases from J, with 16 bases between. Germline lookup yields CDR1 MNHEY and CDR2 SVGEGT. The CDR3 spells CASRIPVGRAFF. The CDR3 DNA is TGTGCCAGCAGGATCCCGGTGGGCAGGGCTTTCTTT.

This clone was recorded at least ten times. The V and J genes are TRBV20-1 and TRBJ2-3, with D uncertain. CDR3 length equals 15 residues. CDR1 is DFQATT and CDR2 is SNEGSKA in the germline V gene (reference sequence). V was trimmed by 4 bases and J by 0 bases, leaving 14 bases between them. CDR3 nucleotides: TGCAGTGCTAAATTATCTCCTGCGAGCACAGATACGCAGTATTTT. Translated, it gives CSAKLSPASTDTQYF.

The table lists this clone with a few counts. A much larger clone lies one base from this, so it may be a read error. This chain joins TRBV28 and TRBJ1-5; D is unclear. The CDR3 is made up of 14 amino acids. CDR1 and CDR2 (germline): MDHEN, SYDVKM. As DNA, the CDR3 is TGTGCCAGCTGTTTCGACGGGCCTCATCAGCCCCAGCATTTT. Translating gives CASCFDGPHQPQHF.

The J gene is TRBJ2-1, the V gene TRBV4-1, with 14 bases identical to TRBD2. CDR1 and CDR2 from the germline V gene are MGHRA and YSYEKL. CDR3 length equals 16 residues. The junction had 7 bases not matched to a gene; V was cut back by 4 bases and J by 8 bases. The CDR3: CASSPGLAGAYYEQFF. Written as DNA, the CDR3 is TGCGCCAGCAGCCCGGGACTAGCGGGAGCGTATTATGAGCAGTTCTTC.

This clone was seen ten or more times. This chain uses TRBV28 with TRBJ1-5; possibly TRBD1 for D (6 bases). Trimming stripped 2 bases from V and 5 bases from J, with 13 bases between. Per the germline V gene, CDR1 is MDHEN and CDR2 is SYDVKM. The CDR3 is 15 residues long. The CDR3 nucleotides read TGTGCCAGCAGTTTAGGGGGGCAGGGAGATCAGCCCCAGCATTTT. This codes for CASSLGGQGDQPQHF.

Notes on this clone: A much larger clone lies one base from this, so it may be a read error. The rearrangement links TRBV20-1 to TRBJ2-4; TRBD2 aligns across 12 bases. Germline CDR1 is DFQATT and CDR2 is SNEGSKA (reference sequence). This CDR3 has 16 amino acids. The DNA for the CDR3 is TGCAGTGCTAGAGAATGGGCTAGCGGGAGGGAAAACAGTCAGTACTTC. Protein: CSAREWASGRENSQYF.

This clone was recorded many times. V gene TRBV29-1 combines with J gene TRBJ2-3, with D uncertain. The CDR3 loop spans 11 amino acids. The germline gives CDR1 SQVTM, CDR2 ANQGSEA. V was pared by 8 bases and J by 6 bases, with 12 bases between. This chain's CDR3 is CSPHVGDTQYF. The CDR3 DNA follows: TGCAGCCCCCACGTGGGGGATACGCAGTATTTT.

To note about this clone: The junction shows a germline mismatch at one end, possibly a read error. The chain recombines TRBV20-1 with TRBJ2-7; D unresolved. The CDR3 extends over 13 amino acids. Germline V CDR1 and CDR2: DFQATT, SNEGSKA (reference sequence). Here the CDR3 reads CSSVQLDSYVQYF. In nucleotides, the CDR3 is TGCAGTAGTGTGCAGTTAGATTCATACGTGCAGTACTTC.

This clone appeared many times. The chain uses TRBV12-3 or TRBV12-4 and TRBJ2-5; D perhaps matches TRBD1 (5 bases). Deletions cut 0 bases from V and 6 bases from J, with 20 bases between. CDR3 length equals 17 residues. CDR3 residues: CASSLALGQGGTKTQYF. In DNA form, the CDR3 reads TGTGCCAGCAGTTTAGCGTTGGGCCAGGGCGGAACGAAGACCCAGTACTTC.

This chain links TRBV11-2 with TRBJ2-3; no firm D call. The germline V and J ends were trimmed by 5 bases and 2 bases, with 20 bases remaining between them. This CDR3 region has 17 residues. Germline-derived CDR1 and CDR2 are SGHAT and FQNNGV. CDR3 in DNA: TGTGCCAGCAGCCCCTGTGGCGCCGGAGCCTCCACAGATACGCAGTATTTT. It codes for CASSPCGAGASTDTQYF.

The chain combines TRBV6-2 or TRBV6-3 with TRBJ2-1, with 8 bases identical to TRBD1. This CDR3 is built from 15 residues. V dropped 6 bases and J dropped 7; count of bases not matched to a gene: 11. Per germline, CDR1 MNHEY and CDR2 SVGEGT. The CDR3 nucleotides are TGTGCCAGCAGCCCTGACAGGGGAGGATGTAATGAGCAGTTCTTC. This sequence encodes CASSPDRGGCNEQFF.

The CDR3: CASSPSETGELFF. The CDR3 bases are TGTGCCAGCAGTCCGTCGGAGACCGGGGAGCTGTTTTTT. V and J are TRBV6-1 and TRBJ2-2, with D uncertain. CDR1 and CDR2 (germline): MNHNS, SASEGT. The CDR3 loop spans 13 amino acids. Between the trimmed V and J ends, which lost 5 bases and 5 bases, there was a span of 9 bases.

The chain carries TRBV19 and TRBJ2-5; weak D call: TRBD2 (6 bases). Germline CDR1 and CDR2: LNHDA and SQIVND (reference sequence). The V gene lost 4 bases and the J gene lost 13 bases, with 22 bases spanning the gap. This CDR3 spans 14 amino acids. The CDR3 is CASSTIGGLVTPYF. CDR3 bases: TGTGCCAGTAGTACAATAGGAGGGCTTGTGACGCCGTACTTC.

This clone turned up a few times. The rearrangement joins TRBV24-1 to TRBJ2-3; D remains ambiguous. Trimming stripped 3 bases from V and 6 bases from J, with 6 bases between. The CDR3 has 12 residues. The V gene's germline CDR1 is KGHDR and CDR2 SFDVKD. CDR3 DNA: TGTGCCACCAGTGATGTTGATGATACGCAGTATTTT. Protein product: CATSDVDDTQYF.

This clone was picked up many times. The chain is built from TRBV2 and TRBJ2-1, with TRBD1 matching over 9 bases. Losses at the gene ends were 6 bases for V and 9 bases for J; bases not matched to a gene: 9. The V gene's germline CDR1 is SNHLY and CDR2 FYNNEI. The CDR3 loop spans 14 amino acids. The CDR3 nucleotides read TGTGCCAGCAGACCCGGGACAGGGTCGTTTGAGCAGTTCTTC. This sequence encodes CASRPGTGSFEQFF.

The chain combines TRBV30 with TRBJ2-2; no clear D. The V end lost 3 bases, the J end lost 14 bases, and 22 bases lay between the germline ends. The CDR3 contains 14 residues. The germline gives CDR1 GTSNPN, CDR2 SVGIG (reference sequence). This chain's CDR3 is CAWRPVANTVDLFF. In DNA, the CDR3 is TGTGCCTGGAGGCCCGTGGCCAACACCGTGGATCTGTTTTTT.

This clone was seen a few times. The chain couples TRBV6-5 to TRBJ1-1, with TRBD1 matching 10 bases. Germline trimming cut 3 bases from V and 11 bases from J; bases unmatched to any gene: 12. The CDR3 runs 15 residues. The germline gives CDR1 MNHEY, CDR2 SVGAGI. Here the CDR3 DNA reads TGTGCCAGCAGTTATGCCTCCGCGACAGGGGGCAAGGCTTTCTTT. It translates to CASSYASATGGKAFF.

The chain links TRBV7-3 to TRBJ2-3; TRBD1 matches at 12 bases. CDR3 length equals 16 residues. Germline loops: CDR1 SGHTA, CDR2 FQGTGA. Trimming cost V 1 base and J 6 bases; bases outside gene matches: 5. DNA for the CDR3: TGTGCCAGCAGCTTAATGGGACAGGGGGCAGCGGATACGCAGTATTTT. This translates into CASSLMGQGAADTQYF.

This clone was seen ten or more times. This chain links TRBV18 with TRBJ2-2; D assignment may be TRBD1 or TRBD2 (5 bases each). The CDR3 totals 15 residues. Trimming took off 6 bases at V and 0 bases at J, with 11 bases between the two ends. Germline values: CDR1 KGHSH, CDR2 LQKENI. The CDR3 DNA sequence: TGTGCCAGCTCCCCCAGGGACGCGAACACCGGGGAGCTGTTTTTT. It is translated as CASSPRDANTGELFF.

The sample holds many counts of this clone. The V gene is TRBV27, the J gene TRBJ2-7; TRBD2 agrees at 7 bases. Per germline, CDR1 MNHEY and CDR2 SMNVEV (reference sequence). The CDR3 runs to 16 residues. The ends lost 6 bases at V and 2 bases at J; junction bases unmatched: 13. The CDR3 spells CASSRSGLAVTYEQYF. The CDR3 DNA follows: TGTGCCAGCAGCCGGAGTGGGCTAGCGGTTACCTACGAGCAGTACTTC.

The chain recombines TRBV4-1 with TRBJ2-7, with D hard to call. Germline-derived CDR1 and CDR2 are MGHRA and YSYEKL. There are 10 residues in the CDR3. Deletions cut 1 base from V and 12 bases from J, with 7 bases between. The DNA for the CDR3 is TGCGCCAGCAGCCAAGGGATTACGTACGTC. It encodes CASSQGITYV.

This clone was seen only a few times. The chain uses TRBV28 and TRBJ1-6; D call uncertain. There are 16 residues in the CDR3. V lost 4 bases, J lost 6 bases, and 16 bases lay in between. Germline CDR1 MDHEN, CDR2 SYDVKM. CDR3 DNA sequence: TGTGCCAGCAGTTCCCCCGCTATTACGGCTAATTCACCCCTCCACTTT. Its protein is CASSSPAITANSPLHF.

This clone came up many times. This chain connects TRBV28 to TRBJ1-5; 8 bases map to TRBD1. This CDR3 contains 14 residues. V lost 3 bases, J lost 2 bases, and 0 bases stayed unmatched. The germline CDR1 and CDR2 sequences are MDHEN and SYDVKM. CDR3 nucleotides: TGTGCCAGCAGTTTGACAGGGGGCAATCAGCCCCAGCATTTT. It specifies CASSLTGGNQPQHF.

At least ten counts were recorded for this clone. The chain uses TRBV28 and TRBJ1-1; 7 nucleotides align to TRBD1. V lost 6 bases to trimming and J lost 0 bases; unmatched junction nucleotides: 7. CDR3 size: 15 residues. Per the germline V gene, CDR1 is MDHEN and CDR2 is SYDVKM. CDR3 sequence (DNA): TGTGCCAGCAGCCTTTTGGGACAGCTGAACACTGAAGCTTTCTTT. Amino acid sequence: CASSLLGQLNTEAFF.

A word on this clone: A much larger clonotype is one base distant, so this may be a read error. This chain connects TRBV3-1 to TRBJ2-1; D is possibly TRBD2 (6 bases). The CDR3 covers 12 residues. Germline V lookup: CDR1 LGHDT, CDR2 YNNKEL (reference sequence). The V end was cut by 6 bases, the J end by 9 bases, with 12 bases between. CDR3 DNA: TGTGCCAGCAGTCTCACTAGCAGTGAGCAGTTCTTC. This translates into CASSLTSSEQFF.

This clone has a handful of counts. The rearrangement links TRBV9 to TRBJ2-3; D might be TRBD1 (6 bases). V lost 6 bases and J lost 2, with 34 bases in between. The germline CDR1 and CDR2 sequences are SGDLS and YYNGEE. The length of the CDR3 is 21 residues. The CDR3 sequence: CASTPQPGQLYRRSPTDTQYF. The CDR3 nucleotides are TGTGCCAGCACCCCCCAGCCGGGACAACTATATCGGCGGTCGCCCACAGATACGCAGTATTTT.

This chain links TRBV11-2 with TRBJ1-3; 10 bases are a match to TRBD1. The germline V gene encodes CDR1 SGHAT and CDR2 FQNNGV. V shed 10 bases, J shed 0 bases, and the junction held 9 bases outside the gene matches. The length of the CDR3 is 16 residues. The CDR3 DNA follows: TGTGCCATCACGACCGGGACAGGGGCCTCTGGAAACACCATATATTTT. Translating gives CAITTGTGASGNTIYF.